This T cell receptor (beta chain) was found in a study of shared clonotypes between healthy human individuals. Produced via immunoSEQ multiplex PCR; TCRdb's table is partial and in-frame only. The table lists about 1.5 million clones, about 98% of them singletons. With V trimmed by 0 bases and J by 0 bases, 7 bases remained unmatched. Germline assignment: CDR1 SGHRS and CDR2 YFSETQ. The CDR3 extends over 17 amino acids. The sequence derives from a man in his thirties or forties in good health. The sample taken for sequencing was naive CD4+ T cells sorted from blood. The subset denotes: CD45RA+ positively selected. The J gene is TRBJ2-3, the V gene TRBV5-1; 7 bases align to TRBD2. DNA of the CDR3: TGCGCCAGCAGCTTGGTCCGAGAGACTAGCAGCACAGATACGCAGTATTTT. This sequence encodes CASSLVRETSSTDTQYF.